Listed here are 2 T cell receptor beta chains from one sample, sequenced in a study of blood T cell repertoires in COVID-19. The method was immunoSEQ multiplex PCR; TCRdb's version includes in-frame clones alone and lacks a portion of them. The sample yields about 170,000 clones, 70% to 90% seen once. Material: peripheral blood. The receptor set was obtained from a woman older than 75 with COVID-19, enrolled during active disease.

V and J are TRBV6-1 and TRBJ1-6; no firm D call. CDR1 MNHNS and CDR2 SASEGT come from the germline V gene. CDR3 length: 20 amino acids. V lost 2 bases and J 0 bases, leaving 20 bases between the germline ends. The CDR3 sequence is CASSENWALRKSSYNSPLHF. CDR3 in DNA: TGTGCCAGCAGTGAAAATTGGGCTCTACGGAAAAGCTCCTATAATTCACCCCTCCACTTT.

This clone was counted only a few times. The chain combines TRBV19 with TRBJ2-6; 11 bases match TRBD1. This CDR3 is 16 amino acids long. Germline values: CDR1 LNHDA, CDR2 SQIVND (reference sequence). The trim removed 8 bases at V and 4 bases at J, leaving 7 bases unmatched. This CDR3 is CASGQGAYSGANVLTF. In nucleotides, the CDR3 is TGTGCCAGTGGACAGGGGGCATATTCAGGGGCCAACGTCCTGACTTTC. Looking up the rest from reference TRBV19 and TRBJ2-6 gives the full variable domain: DGGITQSPKYLFRKEGQNVTLSCEQNLNHDAMYWYRQDPGQGLRLIYYSQIVNDFQKGDIAEGYSVSREKKESFPLTVTSAQKNPTAFYLCASGQGAYSGANVLTFGAGSRLTVL.